Listed below are T cell receptor beta chains from one sample, sequenced in a study of blood T cell repertoires in COVID-19. Only in-frame clones appear in the TCRdb table, and some are missing; sequencing was by immunoSEQ multiplex PCR. The table includes 250,000 to 300,000 clones, around 90% detected once. Sequenced material: PBMCs or T cells enriched from blood (not recorded which). These receptors came from a woman in her twenties or thirties who had recovered from COVID-19. Both conserved end residues are part of each CDR3. The D gene is left open where the match is weak. Rows may omit the clone size; those that give it use once, few, many or a size class.

- TRBJ1-5 TRBV7-9 - CASSLVGPDQPQHF TGTGCCAGCAGCTTAGTCGGTCCCGATCAGCCCCAGCATTTT
TRBD2 TRBJ2-7 TRBV4-2 few CASSQDGTSGSYEQYF TGTGCCAGCAGCCAAGATGGGACTAGCGGATCCTACGAGCAGTACTTC
TRBD2 TRBJ2-3 TRBV7-9 - CASSLMTSEITDTQYF TGTGCCAGCAGCTTGATGACTAGCGAGATCACAGATACGCAGTATTTT
- TRBJ1-6 TRBV7-8 - CASSGHNSPLHF TGTGCCAGCAGCGGGCACAATTCACCCCTCCACTTT
- TRBJ2-5 TRBV6-2/TRBV6-3 - CASSWIGEETQYF TGTGCCAGCAGTTGGATAGGGGAAGAGACCCAGTACTTC
- TRBJ1-1 TRBV14 - CASSQVYGGTEAFF TGTGCCAGCAGCCAAGTGTATGGGGGGACTGAAGCTTTCTTT
- TRBJ1-1 TRBV20-1 - CSARVEVAFF TGCAGTGCTAGAGTCGAGGTAGCTTTCTTT
- TRBJ1-4 TRBV7-9 - CASSSRDILGLFF TGTGCCAGCAGTTCCAGGGACATCTTAGGCCTGTTTTTT
- TRBJ1-5 TRBV12-3/TRBV12-4 - CASRYSNQPQHF TGTGCCAGCAGATATAGCAATCAGCCCCAGCATTTT
- TRBJ2-7 TRBV28 - CASTPPGEAFPYEQYF TGTGCCAGCACCCCGCCGGGTGAGGCATTTCCCTACGAGCAGTACTTC
- TRBJ1-1 TRBV29-1 few CSGRENTEAFF TGCAGCGGACGGGAGAACACTGAAGCTTTCTTT
- TRBJ2-7 TRBV29-1 - CSAQRTGLTGYEQYF TGCAGCGCGCAAAGGACGGGACTCACAGGCTACGAGCAGTACTTC
TRBD2 TRBJ2-3 TRBV9 - CASSVDRGGSTDTQYF TGTGCCAGCAGCGTAGATCGCGGGGGAAGCACAGATACGCAGTATTTT
TRBD1 TRBJ1-6 TRBV18 - CASSPFVTGGDSPLHF TGTGCCAGCTCACCGTTCGTGACAGGGGGAGATTCACCCCTCCACTTT
- TRBJ2-7 TRBV9 - CASSVAGASYEQYF TGTGCCAGCAGCGTAGCTGGGGCCTCCTACGAGCAGTACTTC
- TRBJ2-3 TRBV24-1 - CATSDAPTDTQYF TGTGCCACCAGTGATGCGCCCACAGATACGCAGTATTTT
- TRBJ1-3 TRBV19 - CASSATGSGNTIYF TGTGCCAGTAGTGCAACAGGGTCTGGAAACACCATATATTTT
- TRBJ2-1 TRBV4-3 - CASSDSYNEQFF TGCGCCAGTTCAGACAGCTACAATGAGCAGTTCTTC
- TRBJ2-7 TRBV28 few CASSSGFELEQYF TGTGCCAGCAGTTCCGGGTTCGAACTGGAGCAGTACTTC
- TRBJ1-1 TRBV5-6 - CASSLIGNTEAFF TGTGCCAGCAGCTTGATCGGGAACACTGAAGCTTTCTTT
TRBD1 TRBJ2-1 TRBV19 - CASTEGTGGWDEQFF TGTGCCAGCACGGAAGGGACAGGGGGCTGGGATGAGCAGTTCTTC
- TRBJ2-1 TRBV19 - CASSIYGKLSYNEQFF TGTGCCAGTAGTATTTACGGGAAGCTCTCCTACAATGAGCAGTTCTTC
- TRBJ2-3 TRBV13 - CASSLGAGGPLGTDTQYF TGTGCCAGCAGCTTAGGAGCCGGGGGGCCCCTTGGCACAGATACGCAGTATTTT
- TRBJ2-3 TRBV18 - CASSPRASTDTQYF TGTGCCAGCTCACCACGGGCTAGCACAGATACGCAGTATTTT
TRBD2 TRBJ2-1 TRBV29-1 - CSVEKLAGVYNEQFF TGCAGCGTTGAGAAACTAGCGGGAGTTTACAATGAGCAGTTCTTC
TRBD2 TRBJ2-1 TRBV28 - CASSFQAGRIDEQFF TGTGCCAGCAGTTTTCAAGCGGGGAGGATCGATGAGCAGTTCTTC
TRBD1 TRBJ2-2 TRBV5-8 - CASSVGQGRESSRATGELFF TGTGCCAGCAGCGTGGGACAGGGCAGGGAGTCGAGTAGGGCCACCGGGGAGCTGTTTTTT
- TRBJ2-7 TRBV29-1 - CSVESRGVIDHEQYF TGCAGCGTTGAATCCCGCGGGGTTATCGATCACGAGCAGTACTTC
- TRBJ2-2 TRBV7-3 - CASSLWGSGTGELFF TGTGCCAGCAGCTTATGGGGTAGCGGCACCGGGGAGCTGTTTTTT
- TRBJ1-3 TRBV18 - CASSQDISSGNTIYF TGTGCCAGCTCTCAGGACATAAGCTCTGGAAACACCATATATTTT
- TRBJ1-1 TRBV7-2 few CASSLDRNTEAFF TGTGCCAGCAGCTTGGACAGGAACACTGAAGCTTTCTTT
- TRBJ1-2 TRBV5-6 few CASSLSSGYTF TGTGCCAGCAGCTTGTCATCTGGCTACACCTTC
- TRBJ1-5 TRBV18 once CASSPEQNQPQHF TGTGCCAGCTCACCGGAGCAGAATCAGCCCCAGCATTTT
- TRBJ2-6 TRBV9 - CASSYHPGIWGGANVLTF TGTGCCAGCAGCTATCATCCAGGGATATGGGGTGGGGCCAACGTCCTGACTTTC
TRBD1 TRBJ2-2 TRBV11-2 - CASSPGQGGTGELFF TGTGCCAGCAGCCCAGGACAGGGGGGCACCGGGGAGCTGTTTTTT
TRBD2 TRBJ2-1 TRBV18 - CASSPLEAGGPGNEQFF TGTGCCAGCTCACCACTGGAAGCGGGAGGGCCTGGAAATGAGCAGTTCTTC
TRBD1 TRBJ1-2 TRBV19 - CASSPQGPSYGYTF TGTGCCAGTAGCCCACAGGGGCCCTCCTATGGCTACACCTTC
TRBD2 TRBJ2-7 TRBV7-8 - CASSLSTSGGYEQYF TGTGCCAGCAGCTTATCGACTAGCGGGGGGTACGAGCAGTACTTC
- TRBJ2-7 TRBV12-3/TRBV12-4 - CASSLNYYEQYF TGTGCCAGCAGCCTCAACTACTACGAGCAGTACTTC
TRBD1 TRBJ2-3 TRBV5-1 - CASSLLGGDRTDTQYF TGCGCCAGCAGCTTGTTAGGGGGCGACCGCACAGATACGCAGTATTTT
TRBD2 TRBJ2-3 TRBV15 - CATSREFGPGGRDTQYF TGTGCCACCAGCAGAGAATTTGGTCCGGGGGGTCGGGATACGCAGTATTTT
- TRBJ2-7 TRBV3-1/TRBV3-2 - CASSQLGQGAGGPYEQYF TGTGCCAGCAGCCAATTGGGGCAGGGGGCGGGAGGGCCCTACGAGCAGTACTTC
TRBD1 TRBJ1-5 TRBV28 once CASTPSGTGNNQPQHF TGTGCCAGCACTCCCTCCGGGACAGGGAACAATCAGCCCCAGCATTTT
- TRBJ2-3 TRBV5-6 - CASDYSPETDTQYF TGTGCCAGCGATTACTCCCCCGAGACAGATACGCAGTATTTT
TRBD2 TRBJ2-7 TRBV7-2 - CASSSGLAGYYEQYF TGTGCCAGCAGCTCGGGACTAGCGGGATACTACGAGCAGTACTTC
- TRBJ1-2 TRBV15 - CATSRDTANGGYTF TGTGCCACCAGCAGAGATACGGCGAACGGGGGCTACACCTTC
TRBD1 TRBJ1-4 TRBV6-6 - CASSAQGANEKLFF TGTGCCAGCAGTGCACAGGGGGCCAATGAAAAACTGTTTTTT
TRBD1 TRBJ2-2 TRBV5-1 - CASSLDGQGTPGGELFF TGCGCCAGCAGCTTAGATGGACAGGGGACTCCAGGCGGGGAGCTGTTTTTT
TRBD1 TRBJ2-3 TRBV3-1/TRBV3-2 - CASGKESLTGTDTQYF TGTGCCAGCGGGAAAGAAAGCCTGACAGGGACAGATACGCAGTATTTT
TRBD1 TRBJ1-2 TRBV2 - CASSLQGAVGQGYTF TGTGCCAGCAGCCTACAGGGGGCCGTGGGTCAGGGCTACACCTTC
- TRBJ2-1 TRBV27 - CASTPPGSLNEQFF TGTGCCAGCACCCCACCCGGGAGTTTGAATGAGCAGTTCTTC
- TRBJ1-2 TRBV6-2/TRBV6-3 - CASSSPGVGGYTF TGTGCCAGCAGTTCCCCGGGAGTGGGTGGCTACACCTTC
TRBD1 TRBJ1-2 TRBV28 - CASTSWTGGNYGYTF TGTGCCAGCACCTCATGGACAGGAGGGAACTATGGCTACACCTTC